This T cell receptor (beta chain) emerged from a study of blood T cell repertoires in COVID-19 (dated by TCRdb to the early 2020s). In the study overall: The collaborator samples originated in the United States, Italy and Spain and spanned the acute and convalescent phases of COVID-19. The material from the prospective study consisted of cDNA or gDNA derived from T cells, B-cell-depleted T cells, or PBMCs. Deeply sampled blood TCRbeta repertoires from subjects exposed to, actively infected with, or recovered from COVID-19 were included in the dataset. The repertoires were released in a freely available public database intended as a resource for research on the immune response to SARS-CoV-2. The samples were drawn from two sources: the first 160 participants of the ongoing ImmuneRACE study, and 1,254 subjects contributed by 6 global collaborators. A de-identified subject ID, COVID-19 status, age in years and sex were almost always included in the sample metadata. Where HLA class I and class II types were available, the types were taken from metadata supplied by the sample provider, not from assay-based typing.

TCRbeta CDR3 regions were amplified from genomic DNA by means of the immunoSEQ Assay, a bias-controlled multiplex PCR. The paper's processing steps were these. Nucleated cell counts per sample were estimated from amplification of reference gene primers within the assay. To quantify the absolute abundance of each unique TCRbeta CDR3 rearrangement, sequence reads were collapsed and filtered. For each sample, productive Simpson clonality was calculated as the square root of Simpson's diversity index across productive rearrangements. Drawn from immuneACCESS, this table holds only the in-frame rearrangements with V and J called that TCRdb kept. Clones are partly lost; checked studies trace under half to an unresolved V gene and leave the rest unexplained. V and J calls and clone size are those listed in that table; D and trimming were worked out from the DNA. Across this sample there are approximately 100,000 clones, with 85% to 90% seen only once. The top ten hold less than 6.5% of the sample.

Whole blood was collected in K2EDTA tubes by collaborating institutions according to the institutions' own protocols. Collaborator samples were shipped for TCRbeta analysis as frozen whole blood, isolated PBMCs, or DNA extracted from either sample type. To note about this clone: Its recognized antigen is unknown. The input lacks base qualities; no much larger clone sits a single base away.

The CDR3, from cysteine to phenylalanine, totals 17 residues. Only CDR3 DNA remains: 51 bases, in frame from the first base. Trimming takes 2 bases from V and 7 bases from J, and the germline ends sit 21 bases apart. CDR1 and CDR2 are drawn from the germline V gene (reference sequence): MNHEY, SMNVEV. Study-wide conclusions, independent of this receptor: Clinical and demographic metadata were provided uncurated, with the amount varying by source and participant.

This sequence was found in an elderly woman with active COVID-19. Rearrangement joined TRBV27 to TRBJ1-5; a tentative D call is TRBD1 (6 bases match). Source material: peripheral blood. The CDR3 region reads CASSLGAGPRGGQPQHF. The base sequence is TGTGCCAGCAGTTTAGGGGCAGGACCGAGGGGGGGACAGCCCCAGCATTTT.